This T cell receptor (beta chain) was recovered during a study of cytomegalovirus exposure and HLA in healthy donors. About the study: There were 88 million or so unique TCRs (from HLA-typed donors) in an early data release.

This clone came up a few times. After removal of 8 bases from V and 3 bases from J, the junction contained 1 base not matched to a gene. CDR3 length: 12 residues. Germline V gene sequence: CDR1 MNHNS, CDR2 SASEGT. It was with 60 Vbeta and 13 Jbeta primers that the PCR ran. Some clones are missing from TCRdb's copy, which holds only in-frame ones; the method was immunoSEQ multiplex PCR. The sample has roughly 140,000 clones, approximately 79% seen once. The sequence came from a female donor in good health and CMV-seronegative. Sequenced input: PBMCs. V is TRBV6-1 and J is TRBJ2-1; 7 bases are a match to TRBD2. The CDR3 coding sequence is TGTGCCAGCCGGACTAGCTACAATGAGCAGTTCTTC. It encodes CASRTSYNEQFF.